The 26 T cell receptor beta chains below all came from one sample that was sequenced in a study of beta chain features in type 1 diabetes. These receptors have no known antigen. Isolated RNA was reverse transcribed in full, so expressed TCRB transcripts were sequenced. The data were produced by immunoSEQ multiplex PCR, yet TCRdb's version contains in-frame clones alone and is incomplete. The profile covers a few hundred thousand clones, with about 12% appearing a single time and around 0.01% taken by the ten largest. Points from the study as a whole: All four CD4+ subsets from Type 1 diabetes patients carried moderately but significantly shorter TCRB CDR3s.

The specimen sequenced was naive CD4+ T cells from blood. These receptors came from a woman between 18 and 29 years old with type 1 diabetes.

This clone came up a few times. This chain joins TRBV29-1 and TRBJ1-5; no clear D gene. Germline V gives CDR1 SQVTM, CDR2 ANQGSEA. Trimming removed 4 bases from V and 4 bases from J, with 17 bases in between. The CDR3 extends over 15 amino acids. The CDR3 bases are TGCAGCGTTGCCGGTGACTCGAACCTTAATCAGCCCCAGCATTTT. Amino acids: CSVAGDSNLNQPQHF.

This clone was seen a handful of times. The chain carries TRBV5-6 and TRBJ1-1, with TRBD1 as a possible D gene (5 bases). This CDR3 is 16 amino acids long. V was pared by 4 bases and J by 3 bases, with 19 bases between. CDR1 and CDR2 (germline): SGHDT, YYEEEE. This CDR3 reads CASSRPPGLVYTEAFF. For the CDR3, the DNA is TGTGCCAGCAGCCGCCCCCCAGGGCTTGTTTACACTGAAGCTTTCTTT.

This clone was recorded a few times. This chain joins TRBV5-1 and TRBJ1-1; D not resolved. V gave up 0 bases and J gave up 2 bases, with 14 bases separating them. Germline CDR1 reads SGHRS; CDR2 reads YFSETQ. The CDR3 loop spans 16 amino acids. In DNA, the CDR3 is TGCGCCAGCAGCTTGGGTTTGGCAGAACCTAACACTGAAGCTTTCTTT. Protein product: CASSLGLAEPNTEAFF.

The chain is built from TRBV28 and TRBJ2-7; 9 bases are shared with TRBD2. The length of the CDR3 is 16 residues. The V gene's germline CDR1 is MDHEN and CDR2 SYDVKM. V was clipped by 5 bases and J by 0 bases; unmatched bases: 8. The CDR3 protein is CASSPSAGGHSYEQYF. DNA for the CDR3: TGTGCCAGCAGTCCCTCAGCGGGAGGCCACTCCTACGAGCAGTACTTC. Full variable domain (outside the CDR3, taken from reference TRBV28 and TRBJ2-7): DVKVTQSSRYLVKRTGEKVFLECVQDMDHENMFWYRQDPGLGLRLIYFSYDVKMKEKGDIPEGYSVSREKKERFSLILESASTNQTSMYLCASSPSAGGHSYEQYFGPGTRLTVT.

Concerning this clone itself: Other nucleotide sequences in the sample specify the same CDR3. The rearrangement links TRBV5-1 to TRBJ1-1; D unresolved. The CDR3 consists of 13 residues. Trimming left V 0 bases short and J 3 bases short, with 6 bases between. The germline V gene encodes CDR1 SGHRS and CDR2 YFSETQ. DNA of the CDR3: TGCGCCAGCAGCTTGGGCGGGGACACTGAAGCTTTCTTT. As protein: CASSLGGDTEAFF.

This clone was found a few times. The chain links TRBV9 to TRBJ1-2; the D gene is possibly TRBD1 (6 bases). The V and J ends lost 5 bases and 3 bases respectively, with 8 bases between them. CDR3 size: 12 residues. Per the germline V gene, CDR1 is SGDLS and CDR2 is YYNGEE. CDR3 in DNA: TGTGCCAGCAGAGCAGGGGACTATGGCTACACCTTC. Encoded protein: CASRAGDYGYTF. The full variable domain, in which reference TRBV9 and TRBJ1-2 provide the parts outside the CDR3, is DSGVTQTPKHLITATGQRVTLRCSPRSGDLSVYWYQQSLDQGLQFLIQYYNGEERAKGNILERFSAQQFPDLHSELNLSSLELGDSALYFCASRAGDYGYTFGSGTRLTVV.

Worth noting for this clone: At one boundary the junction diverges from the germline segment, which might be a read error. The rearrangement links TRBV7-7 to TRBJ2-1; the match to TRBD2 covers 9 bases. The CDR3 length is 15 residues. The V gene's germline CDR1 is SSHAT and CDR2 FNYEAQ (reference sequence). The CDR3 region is CASSLGVAGANEQFF. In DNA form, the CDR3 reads TGTGCTAGCAGCTTAGGGGTAGCGGGAGCCAATGAGCAGTTCTTC.

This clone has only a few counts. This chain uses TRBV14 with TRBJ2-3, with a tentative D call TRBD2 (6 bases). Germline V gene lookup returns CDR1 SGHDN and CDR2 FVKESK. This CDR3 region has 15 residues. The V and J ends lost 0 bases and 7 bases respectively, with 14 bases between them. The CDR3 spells CASSQDAHRGYTQYF. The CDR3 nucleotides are TGTGCCAGCAGCCAAGATGCCCATCGGGGGTATACGCAGTATTTT.

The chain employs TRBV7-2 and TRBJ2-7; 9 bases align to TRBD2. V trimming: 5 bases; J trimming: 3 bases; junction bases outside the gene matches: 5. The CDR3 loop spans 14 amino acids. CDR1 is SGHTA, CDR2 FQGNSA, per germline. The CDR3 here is CASSETSGYYEQYF. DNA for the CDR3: TGTGCCAGCAGCGAGACTAGCGGATACTACGAGCAGTACTTC. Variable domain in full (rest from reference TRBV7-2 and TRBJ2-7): GAGVSQSPSNKVTEKGKDVELRCDPISGHTALYWYRQSLGQGLEFLIYFQGNSAPDKSGLPSDRFSAERTGGSVSTLTIQRTQQEDSAVYLCASSETSGYYEQYFGPGTRLTVT.

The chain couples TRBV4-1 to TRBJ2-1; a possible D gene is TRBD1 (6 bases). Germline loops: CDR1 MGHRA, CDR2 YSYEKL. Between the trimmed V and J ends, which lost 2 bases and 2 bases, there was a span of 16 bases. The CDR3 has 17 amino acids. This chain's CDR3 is CASSQPERKGAYNEQFF. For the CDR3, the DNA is TGCGCCAGCAGCCAACCGGAGAGGAAGGGGGCCTACAATGAGCAGTTCTTC.

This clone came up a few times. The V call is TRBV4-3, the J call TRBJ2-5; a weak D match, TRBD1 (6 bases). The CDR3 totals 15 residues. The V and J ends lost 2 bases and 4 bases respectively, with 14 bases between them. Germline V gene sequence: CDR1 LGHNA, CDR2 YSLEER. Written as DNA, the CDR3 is TGCGCCAGCAGCCAACGGCAGGGGCGGATAGAGACCCAGTACTTC. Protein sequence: CASSQRQGRIETQYF.

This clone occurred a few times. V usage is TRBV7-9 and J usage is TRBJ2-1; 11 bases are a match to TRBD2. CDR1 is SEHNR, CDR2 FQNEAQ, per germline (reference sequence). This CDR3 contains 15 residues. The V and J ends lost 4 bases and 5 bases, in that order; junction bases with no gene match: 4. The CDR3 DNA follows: TGTGCCAGCAGCTCCGGGACTAGCGGACACAATGAGCAGTTCTTC. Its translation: CASSSGTSGHNEQFF.

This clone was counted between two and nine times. The CDR3 DNA is TGTGCCAGCAGTTACCCTCTAGGTTCTCAAGCCGGGGAGCTGTTTTTT. Translated: CASSYPLGSQAGELFF. V and J are TRBV6-5 and TRBJ2-2, with D hard to call. Germline values: CDR1 MNHEY, CDR2 SVGAGI. The CDR3 runs 16 residues. Deletions cut 2 bases from V and 6 bases from J, with 16 bases between.

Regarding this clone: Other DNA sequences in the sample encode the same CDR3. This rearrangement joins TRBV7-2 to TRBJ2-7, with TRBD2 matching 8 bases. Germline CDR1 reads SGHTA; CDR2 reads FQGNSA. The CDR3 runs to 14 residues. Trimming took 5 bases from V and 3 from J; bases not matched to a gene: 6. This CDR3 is CASSLQRGGYEQYF. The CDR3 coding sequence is TGTGCCAGCAGCCTCCAACGGGGGGGCTACGAGCAGTACTTC.

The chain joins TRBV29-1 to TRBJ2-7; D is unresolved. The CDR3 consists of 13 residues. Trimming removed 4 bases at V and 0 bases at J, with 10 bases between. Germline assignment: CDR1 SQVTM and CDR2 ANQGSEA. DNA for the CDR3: TGCAGCGTTGTGGCGGTTCACTCCTACGAGCAGTACTTC. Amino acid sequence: CSVVAVHSYEQYF.

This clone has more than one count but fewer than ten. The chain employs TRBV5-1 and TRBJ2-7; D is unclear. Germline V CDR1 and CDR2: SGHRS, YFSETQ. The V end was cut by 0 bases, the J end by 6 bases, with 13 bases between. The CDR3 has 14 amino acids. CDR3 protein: CASSLGQDGLEQYF. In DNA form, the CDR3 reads TGCGCCAGCAGCTTGGGGCAGGATGGGCTCGAGCAGTACTTC.

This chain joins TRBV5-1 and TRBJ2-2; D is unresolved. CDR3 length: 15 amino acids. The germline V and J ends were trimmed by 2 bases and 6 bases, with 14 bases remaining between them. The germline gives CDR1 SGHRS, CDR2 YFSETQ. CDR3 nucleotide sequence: TGCGCCAGCAGCTTTGACGAGGTATATTCCGGGGAGCTGTTTTTT. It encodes CASSFDEVYSGELFF.

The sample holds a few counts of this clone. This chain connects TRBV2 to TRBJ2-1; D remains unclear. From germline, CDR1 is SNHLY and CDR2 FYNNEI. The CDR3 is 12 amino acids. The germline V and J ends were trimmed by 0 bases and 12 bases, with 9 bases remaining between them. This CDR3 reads CASSEAVVGQFF. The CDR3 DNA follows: TGTGCCAGCAGTGAAGCGGTGGTCGGGCAGTTCTTC.

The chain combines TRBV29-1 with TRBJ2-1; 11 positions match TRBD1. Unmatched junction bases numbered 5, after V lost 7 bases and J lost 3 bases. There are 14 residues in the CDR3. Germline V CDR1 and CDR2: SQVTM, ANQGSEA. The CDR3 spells CSARGTGGYNEQFF. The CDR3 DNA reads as TGCAGCGCCAGGGGGACAGGGGGCTACAATGAGCAGTTCTTC.

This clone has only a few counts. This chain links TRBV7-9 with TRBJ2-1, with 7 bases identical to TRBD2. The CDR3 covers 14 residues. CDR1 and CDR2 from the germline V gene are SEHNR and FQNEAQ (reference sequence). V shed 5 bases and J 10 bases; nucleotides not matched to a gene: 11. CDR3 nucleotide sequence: TGTGCCAGCAGCCGCAGAGGTGGGAGGGTAGAGCAGTTCTTC. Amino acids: CASSRRGGRVEQFF.

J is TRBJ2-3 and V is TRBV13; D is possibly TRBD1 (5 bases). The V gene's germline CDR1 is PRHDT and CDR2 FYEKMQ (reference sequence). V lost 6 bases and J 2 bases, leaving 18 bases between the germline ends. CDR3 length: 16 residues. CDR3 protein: CASSLQGMGHTDTQYF. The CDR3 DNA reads TGTGCCAGCAGTCTCCAGGGAATGGGGCACACAGATACGCAGTATTTT.

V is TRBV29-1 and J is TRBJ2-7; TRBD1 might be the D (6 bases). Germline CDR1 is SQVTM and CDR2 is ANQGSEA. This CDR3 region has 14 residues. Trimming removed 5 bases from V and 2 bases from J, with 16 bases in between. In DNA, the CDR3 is TGCAGCGTTAAGGGGCAGGACAGCCCCTACGAGCAGTACTTC. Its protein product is CSVKGQDSPYEQYF.

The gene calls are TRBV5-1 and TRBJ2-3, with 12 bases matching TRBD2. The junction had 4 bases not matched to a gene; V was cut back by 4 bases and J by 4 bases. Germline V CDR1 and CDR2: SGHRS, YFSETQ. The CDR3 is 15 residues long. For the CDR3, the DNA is TGCGCCAGCAGCATACTAGCGGGGGGCCCAGATACGCAGTATTTT. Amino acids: CASSILAGGPDTQYF.

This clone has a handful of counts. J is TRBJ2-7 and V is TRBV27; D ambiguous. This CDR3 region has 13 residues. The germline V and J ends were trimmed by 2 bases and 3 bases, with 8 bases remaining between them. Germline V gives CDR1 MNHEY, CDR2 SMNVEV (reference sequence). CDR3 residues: CASSLDTRYEQYF. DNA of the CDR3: TGTGCCAGCAGTTTAGACACCCGCTACGAGCAGTACTTC.

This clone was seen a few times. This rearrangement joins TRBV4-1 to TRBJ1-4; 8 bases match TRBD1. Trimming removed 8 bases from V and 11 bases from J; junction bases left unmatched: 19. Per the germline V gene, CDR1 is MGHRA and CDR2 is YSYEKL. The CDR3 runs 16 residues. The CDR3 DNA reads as TGCGCCAGCCGAGGGACAGGACGAACTATCGGTGAGAAACTGTTTTTT. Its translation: CASRGTGRTIGEKLFF.

CDR3 nucleotide sequence: TGCGCCAGCAGCTTGGACACAACGAACACCGGGGAGCTGTTTTTT. This codes for CASSLDTTNTGELFF. This chain joins TRBV5-1 and TRBJ2-2; D gene ambiguous. Trimming removed 0 bases at V and 0 bases at J, with 6 bases between. This CDR3 has 15 residues. CDR1 and CDR2 (germline): SGHRS, YFSETQ.